The 9 T cell receptor beta chains given below trace back to one sample, sequenced in a study of shared clonotypes between healthy human individuals. Sequencing used immunoSEQ multiplex PCR; TCRdb keeps in-frame clones, though not all of them. The table has around 600,000 clones, 85% to 95% seen once; the top ten hold 0.11%. Naivety among CD8 cells was defined by CD45RO negativity and positive CCR7 selection, thereby excluding terminally differentiated effector memory CD45RA+ cells. The sequenced sample was naive CD8+ T cells sorted from blood. The receptors were gathered from a woman in her twenties or thirties in good health.

This clone appeared once. The chain employs TRBV5-6 and TRBJ2-7; the match to TRBD1 covers 7 bases. Germline CDR1 and CDR2: SGHDT and YYEEEE. The trim removed 5 bases at V and 6 bases at J, leaving 8 bases unmatched. This CDR3 has 13 amino acids. The CDR3 bases are TGTGCCAGCAGTCCCGGGACAGTTTCCGAGCAGTACTTC. Its protein product is CASSPGTVSEQYF.

The rearrangement uses TRBV7-9 and TRBJ2-1, with 10 positions matching TRBD1. Germline CDR1 is SEHNR and CDR2 is FQNEAQ (reference sequence). This CDR3 has 14 residues. Germline trimming cut 1 base from V and 7 bases from J; bases unmatched to any gene: 1. CDR3 amino acids: CASSLGGQGNEQFF. For the CDR3, the DNA is TGTGCCAGCAGCTTAGGGGGACAGGGGAATGAGCAGTTCTTC.

This chain connects TRBV7-2 to TRBJ2-7; D gene unclear. The CDR3 totals 14 residues. Germline V gives CDR1 SGHTA, CDR2 FQGNSA. Trimming pared 4 bases from V and 2 bases from J, leaving 12 bases between. The CDR3 here is CASSSAEEAYEQYF. CDR3 nucleotides: TGTGCCAGCAGCTCGGCTGAGGAAGCCTACGAGCAGTACTTC.

This clone was detected once. The V and J genes are TRBV6-6 and TRBJ2-7; D tentatively fits TRBD1 or TRBD2 (5 bases each). The CDR3 spans 14 residues. Trimming removed 2 bases at V and 3 bases at J, with 11 bases between. Per the germline V gene, CDR1 is MNHNY and CDR2 is SVGAGI (reference sequence). As DNA, the CDR3 is TGTGCCAGCAGTTACGTACTAGGGGACTACGAGCAGTACTTC. It codes for CASSYVLGDYEQYF.

J is TRBJ1-5 and V is TRBV5-5, with 8 bases lining up with TRBD1. After removal of 4 bases from V and 4 bases from J, the junction contained 4 bases not matched to a gene. The CDR3 is made up of 14 amino acids. Germline V lookup: CDR1 SGHKS, CDR2 YYEKEE (reference sequence). CDR3 nucleotide sequence: TGTGCCAGCAGCCTACGGACAGGGAATCAGCCCCAGCATTTT. Translation gives CASSLRTGNQPQHF.

The chain is built from TRBV11-2 and TRBJ2-3, with D unclear. Trimming removed 5 bases at V and 7 bases at J, with 19 bases between. Germline lookup yields CDR1 SGHAT and CDR2 FQNNGV. The CDR3 length is 15 residues. The CDR3: CASSPYSPDDYTQYF. DNA of the CDR3: TGTGCCAGCAGCCCTTATAGCCCGGATGACTATACGCAGTATTTT.

The chain has TRBV4-1 and TRBJ1-1, with D perhaps TRBD1 (6 bases). Between the trimmed V and J ends, which lost 1 base and 1 base, there was a span of 10 bases. The CDR3 runs to 15 residues. Germline V gene data show CDR1 as MGHRA and CDR2 as YSYEKL. The CDR3 here is CASSQVPRGNTEAFF. The CDR3 DNA sequence: TGCGCCAGCAGCCAAGTCCCCAGGGGGAACACTGAAGCTTTCTTT.

V and J are TRBV5-8 and TRBJ2-5; TRBD2 aligns across 9 bases. The germline gives CDR1 SGHTS, CDR2 YDEGEE. The CDR3 length is 14 residues. J lost 4 bases, V lost 2 bases, and 3 bases had no gene match. CDR3 region: CASSFAGGLETQYF. CDR3 DNA: TGTGCCAGCAGCTTTGCGGGAGGGCTAGAGACCCAGTACTTC.

V and J are TRBV4-1 and TRBJ2-7, with 7 bases aligning to TRBD2. CDR3 length equals 14 residues. Unmatched junction bases numbered 9, after V lost 0 bases and J lost 10 bases. CDR1 is MGHRA and CDR2 is YSYEKL in the germline V gene. The CDR3 DNA follows: TGCGCCAGCAGCCAAGATCTCGCGGGAGCTTTTCAGTACTTC. Translated, it gives CASSQDLAGAFQYF.